Below are 9 T cell receptor beta chains sequenced from a single sample in a study of beta chain features in type 1 diabetes. cDNA synthesis used the whole RNA isolate, giving expressed TCRB sequences. Measured with immunoSEQ multiplex PCR; TCRdb has only the in-frame clones, and not every one. This table holds 350,000 to 450,000 clones, around 14% found once. The sample consisted of naive CD4+ T cells from blood. All receptors come from a man under 40 in good health.

This chain links TRBV7-9 with TRBJ2-3; 8 bases are a match to TRBD1. CDR3 length: 15 residues. V shed 3 bases, J shed 2 bases, and the junction held 4 bases outside the gene matches. Germline CDR1 reads SEHNR; CDR2 reads FQNEAQ (reference sequence). The CDR3 coding sequence is TGTGCCAGCAGCTTTGACAGGGGTCACACAGATACGCAGTATTTT. The encoded protein is CASSFDRGHTDTQYF.

V usage is TRBV15 and J usage is TRBJ2-5, with D perhaps matching TRBD2 (5 bases). Trimming cost V 0 bases and J 7 bases, with 15 bases left between them. CDR3 length: 15 residues. Germline V CDR1 and CDR2: LNHNV, YYDKDF (reference sequence). CDR3 region: CATSRDWSGFGTQYF. In DNA, the CDR3 is TGTGCCACCAGCAGAGATTGGAGCGGATTTGGGACCCAGTACTTC.

The V and J genes are TRBV10-3 and TRBJ2-3; 7 bases fit TRBD2. Germline values: CDR1 ENHRY, CDR2 SYGVKD. CDR3 size: 14 residues. The V segment lost 10 bases and the J segment 2 bases; nucleotides outside the gene matches: 9. The CDR3 sequence is CATQTSLDTDTQYF. In DNA form, the CDR3 reads TGTGCCACACAGACTAGCCTGGACACAGATACGCAGTATTTT.

The chain employs TRBV15 and TRBJ2-7; TRBD2 might be the D (6 bases). The CDR3 contains 14 residues. Germline-derived CDR1 and CDR2 are LNHNV and YYDKDF (reference sequence). V lost 5 bases and J 4 bases, leaving 15 bases between the germline ends. The DNA for the CDR3 is TGTGCCACCAGCGGAGGGGCAGCCGTTTACGAGCAGTACTTC. It encodes CATSGGAAVYEQYF.

The V call is TRBV6-6, the J call TRBJ2-7; D is uncertain. Germline V lookup: CDR1 MNHNY, CDR2 SVGAGI (reference sequence). Trimming shortened V by 6 bases and J by 6 bases, and 12 bases separated the two germline ends. The CDR3 totals 12 residues. The CDR3 sequence is CASSDRVGEQYV. Here the CDR3 DNA reads TGTGCCAGCAGCGACCGCGTCGGCGAGCAGTACGTC.

V usage is TRBV5-4 and J usage is TRBJ2-7; a possible D gene is TRBD2 (5 bases). CDR1 is SGHNT, CDR2 YYREEE, per germline (reference sequence). This CDR3 region has 13 residues. Trimming took 2 bases from V and 3 from J, leaving 9 bases between them. CDR3 coding DNA: TGTGCCAGCAGCTTAGGACTCGACTACGAGCAGTACGTC. Its translation: CASSLGLDYEQYV.

To note about this clone: No conserved phenylalanine or tryptophan is present at the end of the CDR3, so a read error is the likely explanation. The chain is built from TRBV30 and TRBJ2-3, with 7 bases lining up with TRBD2. CDR3 length: 15 amino acids. Germline V gene sequence: CDR1 GTSNPN, CDR2 SVGIG (reference sequence). Trimming at V came to 0 bases and at J to 1 base, leaving 4 bases not matched to a gene. Here the CDR3 reads CAWSVGLAGTDTQYL. The CDR3 region has the DNA TGTGCCTGGAGTGTGGGCCTAGCGGGCACAGATACGCAGTATTTA.

This clone was seen more than once but under ten times. The V gene is TRBV27, the J gene TRBJ2-3, with 8 nucleotides matching TRBD2. The CDR3 extends over 15 amino acids. In germline, CDR1 is MNHEY, CDR2 SMNVEV (reference sequence). Unmatched junction bases numbered 13, after V lost 3 bases and J lost 11 bases. The CDR3 bases are TGTGCCAGCAGTTTTGGAGCGGGAGTAGGGTCGAAGCAGTATTTT. It encodes CASSFGAGVGSKQYF.

This clone appeared a few times. The V and J genes are TRBV6-5 and TRBJ2-3, with 7 positions matching TRBD1. The junction had 3 bases not matched to a gene; V was cut back by 6 bases and J by 3 bases. CDR1 and CDR2 (germline): MNHEY, SVGAGI. The CDR3 runs to 13 residues. CDR3 DNA sequence: TGTGCCAGCAGGTGGGACAGTACAGATACGCAGTATTTT. Translated: CASRWDSTDTQYF.